The entry below gives a single TCR beta chain sequence along with its context. What it binds is unknown. The data derive from a study of T cells after yellow fever vaccination. Findings and limits, study-wide: A secondary response was less intense yet reached its peak sooner, at day 5 versus 15. Just a small share of clonotypes turned up in the CD4 compartment as well as the CD8 compartment.

CDR3 length: 15 residues. Looked up from germline, CDR1 is SEHNR and CDR2 is FQNEAQ (reference sequence). Deletions cut 4 bases from V and 4 bases from J, with 14 bases between. TCRdb used MiXCR to reprocess the 5' RACE reads, holding one entry per CDR3 protein. In the table there are some 350,000 distinct CDR3 sequences, 6% to 8% of which are singletons. The receptor comes from a man aged 25-45 years who received the YFV17D yellow fever vaccine. The V gene is TRBV7-9, the J gene TRBJ2-1; D is undetermined. Material: PBMCs, obtained 5 days after the yellow fever booster vaccination. Here the CDR3 reads CASSSSRTNYNEQFF. DNA of the CDR3: TGTGCCAGCAGCTCGAGTCGGACGAATTACAATGAGCAGTTCTTC.